This record looks at one T cell receptor (beta chain) sequence and its context. What it binds is unknown. The data originate from a study of cytotoxic CD8 clonotypes in ibrutinib-treated CLL. General observations from the study: Contraction or stability on treatment was seen for public clonotypes, which were uncommon.

The protocol was immunoSEQ multiplex PCR, while the TCRdb copy is restricted to in-frame clones and leaves out a portion. In the table there are 160,000 or so clones, over 65% of which are singletons. Trimming cost V 0 bases and J 6 bases, with 16 bases left between them. Germline V gene data show CDR1 as MGHDK and CDR2 as SYGVNS. The CDR3 contains 16 residues. The J gene is TRBJ2-3, the V gene TRBV25-1; TRBD2 is a possible D gene (6 bases). The sequence derives from a human donor with chronic lymphocytic leukemia. The sample consisted of PBMCs, taken after 12 months of ibrutinib treatment. The CDR3: CASSEYRGLAADTQYF. The CDR3 DNA reads as TGTGCCAGCAGTGAATATCGGGGGTTAGCCGCGGATACGCAGTATTTT.